This TCR beta chain stems from a study of T-cell reconstitution after alpha-beta-depleted transplantation in children. At least ten counts were recorded for this clonotype. Unique molecular identifiers were built into the TCRbeta library. TCRdb re-derived calls from the PCR reads in MiXCR, one entry per CDR3 protein. The data show about 230,000 distinct CDR3 sequences, around 9.7% seen once. Germline trimming cut 4 bases from V and 6 bases from J; bases unmatched to any gene: 8. This CDR3 spans 15 amino acids. CDR1 and CDR2 (germline): LGHDT, YNNKEL (reference sequence). The source material was PBMCs from the stem cell graft donor, sampled from the stem cell graft. This sequence originates from a human donor who donated a stem cell graft to a child with SCID. The rearrangement joins TRBV3-1 to TRBJ1-4; TRBD1 matches at 7 bases. CDR3 protein: CASSRTGTADEKLFF. In DNA, the CDR3 is TGTGCCAGCAGCCGAACCGGGACAGCGGATGAAAAACTGTTTTTT. The full variable domain, with the rest looked up from reference TRBV3-1 and TRBJ1-4, is DTAVSQTPKYLVTQMGNDKSIKCEQNLGHDTMYWYKQDSKKFLKIMFSYNNKELIINETVPNRFSPKSPDKAHLNLHINSLELGDSAVYFCASSRTGTADEKLFFGSGTQLSVL.